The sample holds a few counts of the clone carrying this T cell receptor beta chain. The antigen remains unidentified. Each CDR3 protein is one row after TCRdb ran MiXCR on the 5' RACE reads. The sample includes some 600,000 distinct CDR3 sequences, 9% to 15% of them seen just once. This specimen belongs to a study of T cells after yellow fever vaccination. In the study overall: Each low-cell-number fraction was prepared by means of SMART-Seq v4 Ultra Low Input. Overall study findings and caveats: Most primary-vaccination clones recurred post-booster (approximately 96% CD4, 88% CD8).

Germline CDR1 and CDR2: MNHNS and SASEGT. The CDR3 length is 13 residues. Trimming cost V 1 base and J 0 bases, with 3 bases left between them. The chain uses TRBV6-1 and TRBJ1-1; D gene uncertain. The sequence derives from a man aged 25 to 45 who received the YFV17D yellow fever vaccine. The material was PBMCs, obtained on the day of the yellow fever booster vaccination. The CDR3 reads CASSEVLNTEAFF. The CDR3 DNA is TGTGCCAGCAGTGAAGTCCTGAACACTGAAGCTTTCTTT.